Listed here is a single T cell receptor beta chain. No antigen is known for it. One end of the junction varies from germline; a read error may be responsible. This sample was taken from a study of identifying expanded T cells in peripheral blood. General observations from the study: Variance in clone template counts between approximately 2-week samples significantly increased with total template count across all healthy donors. Technical replicates showed about 1.1 changed clones; about two weeks 15 to 20; four weeks 19.

During the collection period, no donor immune events like infections were recorded. In germline, CDR1 is SGHRS, CDR2 YFSETQ. The CDR3 runs 14 residues. Sequencing was performed with immunoSEQ multiplex PCR; in TCRdb, only in-frame clones are kept and a portion is missing. Seen here are about 100,000 clones, roughly 88% observed once, and the top ten hold approximately 5.7%. This receptor was obtained from a person aged 18 to 75 in good health. The sequencing input was blood. The chain recombines TRBV5-1 with TRBJ1-1, with D perhaps matching TRBD1 (5 bases). The CDR3 reads CASAHGAENTEAFF. The CDR3 DNA follows: TGTGCCAGCGCTCACGGGGCGGAGAACACTGAAGCTTTCTTT.